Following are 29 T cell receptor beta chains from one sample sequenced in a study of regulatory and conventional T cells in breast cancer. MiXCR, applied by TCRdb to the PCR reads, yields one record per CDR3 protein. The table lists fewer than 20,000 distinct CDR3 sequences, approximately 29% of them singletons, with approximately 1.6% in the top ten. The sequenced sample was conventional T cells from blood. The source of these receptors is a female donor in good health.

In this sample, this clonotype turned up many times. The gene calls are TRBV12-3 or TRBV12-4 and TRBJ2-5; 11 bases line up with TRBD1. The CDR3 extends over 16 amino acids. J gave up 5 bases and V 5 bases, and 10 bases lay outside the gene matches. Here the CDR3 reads CASSLIRDRGVETQYF. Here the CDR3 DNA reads TGTGCCAGCAGTCTTATTCGGGACAGGGGGGTTGAGACCCAGTACTTC.

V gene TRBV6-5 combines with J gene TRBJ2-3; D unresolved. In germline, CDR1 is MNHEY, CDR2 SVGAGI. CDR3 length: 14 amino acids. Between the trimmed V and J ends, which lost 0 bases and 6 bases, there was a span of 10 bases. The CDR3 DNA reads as TGTGCCAGCAGTTACTCGAACTTAGGGGATACGCAGTATTTT. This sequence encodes CASSYSNLGDTQYF.

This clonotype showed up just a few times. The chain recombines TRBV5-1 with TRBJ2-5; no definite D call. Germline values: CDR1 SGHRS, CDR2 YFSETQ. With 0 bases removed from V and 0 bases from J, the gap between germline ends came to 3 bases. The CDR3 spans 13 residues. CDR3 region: CASSLEYQETQYF. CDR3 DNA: TGCGCCAGCAGCTTGGAGTACCAAGAGACCCAGTACTTC. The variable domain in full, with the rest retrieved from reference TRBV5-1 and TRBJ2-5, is KAGVTQTPRYLIKTRGQQVTLSCSPISGHRSVSWYQQTPGQGLQFLFEYFSETQRNKGNFPGRFSGRQFSNSRSEMNVSTLELGDSALYLCASSLEYQETQYFGPGTRLLVL.

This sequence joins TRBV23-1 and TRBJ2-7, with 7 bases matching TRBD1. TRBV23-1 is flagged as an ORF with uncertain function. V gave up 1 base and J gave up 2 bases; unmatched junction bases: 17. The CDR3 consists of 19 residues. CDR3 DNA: TGCGCCAGCAGTCAATATACAGGGGACATTCCACGAGAGCCCTACGAGCAGTACTTC. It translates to CASSQYTGDIPREPYEQYF.

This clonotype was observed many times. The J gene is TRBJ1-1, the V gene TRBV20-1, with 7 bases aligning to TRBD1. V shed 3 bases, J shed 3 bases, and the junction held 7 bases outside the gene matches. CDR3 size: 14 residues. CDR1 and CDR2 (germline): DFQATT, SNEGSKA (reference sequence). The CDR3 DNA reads TGCAGTGCTAGTCCGACAGGGAGGGACACTGAAGCTTTCTTT. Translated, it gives CSASPTGRDTEAFF.

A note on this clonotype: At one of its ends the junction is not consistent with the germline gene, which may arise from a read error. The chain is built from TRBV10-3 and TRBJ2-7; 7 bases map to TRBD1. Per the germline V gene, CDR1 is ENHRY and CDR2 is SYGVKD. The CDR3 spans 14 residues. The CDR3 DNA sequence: TGTGCCATTAGTGAAGACAGGGAAGCCTACGAGCAGTACTTC. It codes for CAISEDREAYEQYF.

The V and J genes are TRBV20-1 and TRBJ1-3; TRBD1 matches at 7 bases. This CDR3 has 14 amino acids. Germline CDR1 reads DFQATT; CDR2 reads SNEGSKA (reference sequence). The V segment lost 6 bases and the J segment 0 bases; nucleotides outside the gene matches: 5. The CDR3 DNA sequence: TGCAGTGCATTCACAGGGGTCTCTGGAAACACCATATATTTT. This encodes CSAFTGVSGNTIYF.

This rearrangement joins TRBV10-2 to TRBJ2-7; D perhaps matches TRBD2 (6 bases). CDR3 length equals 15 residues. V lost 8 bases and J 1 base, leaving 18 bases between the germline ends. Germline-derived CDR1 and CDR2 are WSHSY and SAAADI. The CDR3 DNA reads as TGCGCCAGCGGGGGACTGACTTTGAAGTCCTACGAGCAGTACTTC. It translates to CASGGLTLKSYEQYF.

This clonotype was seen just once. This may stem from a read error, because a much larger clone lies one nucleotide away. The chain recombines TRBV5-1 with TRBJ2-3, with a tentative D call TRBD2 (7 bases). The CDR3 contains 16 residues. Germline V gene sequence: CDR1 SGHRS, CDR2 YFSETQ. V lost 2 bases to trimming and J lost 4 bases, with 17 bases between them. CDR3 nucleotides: TGCGCCAGCAGCTTAGGCCGGGGGGCTTTTCCAGATACGCAGTATTTT. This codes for CASSLGRGAFPDTQYF.

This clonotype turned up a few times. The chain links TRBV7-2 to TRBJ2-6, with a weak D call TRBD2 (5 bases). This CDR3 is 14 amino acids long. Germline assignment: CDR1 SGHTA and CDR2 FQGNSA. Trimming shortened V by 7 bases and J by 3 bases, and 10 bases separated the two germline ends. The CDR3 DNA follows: TGTGCCAGCATCTACGGAGGTGGGGCCAACGTCCTGACTTTC. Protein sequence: CASIYGGGANVLTF.

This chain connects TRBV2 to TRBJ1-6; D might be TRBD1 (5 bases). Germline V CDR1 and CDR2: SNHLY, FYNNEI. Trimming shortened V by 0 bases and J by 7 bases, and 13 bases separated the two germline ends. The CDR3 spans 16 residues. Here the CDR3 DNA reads TGTGCCAGCAGTGAAGCGTGGGGGAGAACGAATTCACCCCTCCACTTT. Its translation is CASSEAWGRTNSPLHF.

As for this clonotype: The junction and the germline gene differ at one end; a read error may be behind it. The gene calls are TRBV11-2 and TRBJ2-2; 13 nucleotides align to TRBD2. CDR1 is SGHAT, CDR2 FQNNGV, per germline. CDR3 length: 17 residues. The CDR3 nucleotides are TGTGCCAGCAGCCCACGGACTAGCGGGAGATCAGCCGGGGAGCTGATTTTT. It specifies CASSPRTSGRSAGELIF.

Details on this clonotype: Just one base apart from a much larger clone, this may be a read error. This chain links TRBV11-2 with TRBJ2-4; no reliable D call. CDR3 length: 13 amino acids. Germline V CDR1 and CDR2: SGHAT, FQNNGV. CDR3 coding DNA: TGTGCCAGCAGCTTAACGGACGGAAACATTCGGTACTTC. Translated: CASSLTDGNIRYF.

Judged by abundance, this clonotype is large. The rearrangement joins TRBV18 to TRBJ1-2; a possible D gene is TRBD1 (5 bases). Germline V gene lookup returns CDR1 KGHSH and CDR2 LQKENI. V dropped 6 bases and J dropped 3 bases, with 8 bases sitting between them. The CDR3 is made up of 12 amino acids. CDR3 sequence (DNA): TGTGCCAGCTCCCCGGGGGACTATGGCTACACCTTC. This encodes CASSPGDYGYTF.

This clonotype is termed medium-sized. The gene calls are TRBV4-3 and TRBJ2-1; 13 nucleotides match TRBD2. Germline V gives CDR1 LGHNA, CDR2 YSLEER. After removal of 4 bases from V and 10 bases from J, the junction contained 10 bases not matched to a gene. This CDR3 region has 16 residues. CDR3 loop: CASSPGLAGIIDEQFF. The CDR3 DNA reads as TGCGCCAGCAGCCCGGGACTAGCGGGGATTATCGACGAGCAGTTCTTC.

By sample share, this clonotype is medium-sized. CDR3 residues: CASSRGTGDPYNEQFF. In DNA, the CDR3 is TGTGCCAGCAGCCGCGGGACAGGTGACCCCTACAATGAGCAGTTCTTC. The chain has TRBV5-6 and TRBJ2-1, with 8 positions matching TRBD1. CDR3 length: 16 amino acids. Germline trimming cut 4 bases from V and 2 bases from J; bases unmatched to any gene: 8. CDR1 is SGHDT, CDR2 YYEEEE, per germline.

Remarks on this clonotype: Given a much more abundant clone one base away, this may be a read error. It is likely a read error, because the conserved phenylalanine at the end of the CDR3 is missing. The CDR3 DNA reads TGTGCCAGCAGTACGAAACAGGGGAACAATCAGCCCCAGCATCTT. It is translated as CASSTKQGNNQPQHL. The rearrangement uses TRBV6-6 and TRBJ1-5; 7 positions match TRBD1. Unmatched junction bases numbered 7, after V lost 5 bases and J lost 3 bases. Germline V gene sequence: CDR1 MNHNY, CDR2 SVGAGI (reference sequence). This CDR3 has 15 residues.

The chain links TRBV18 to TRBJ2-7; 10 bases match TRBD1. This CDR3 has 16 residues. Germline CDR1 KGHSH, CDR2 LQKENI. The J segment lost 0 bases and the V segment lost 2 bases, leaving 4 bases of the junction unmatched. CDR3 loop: CASSPFRTGGSYEQYF. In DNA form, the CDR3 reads TGTGCCAGCTCACCATTTCGGACAGGGGGCTCCTACGAGCAGTACTTC.

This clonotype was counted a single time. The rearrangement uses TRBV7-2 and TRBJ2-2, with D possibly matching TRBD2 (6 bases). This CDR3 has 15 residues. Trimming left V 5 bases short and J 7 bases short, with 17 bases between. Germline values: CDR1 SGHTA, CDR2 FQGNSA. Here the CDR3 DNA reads TGTGCCAGCAGCGCCCGGGCCCGGGGGAACGGGGAGCTGTTTTTT. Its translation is CASSARARGNGELFF.

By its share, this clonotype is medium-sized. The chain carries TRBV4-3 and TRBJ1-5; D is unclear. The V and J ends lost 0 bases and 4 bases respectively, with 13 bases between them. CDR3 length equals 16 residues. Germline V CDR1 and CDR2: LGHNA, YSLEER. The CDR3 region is CASSQDLQVGNQPQHF. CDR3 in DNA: TGCGCCAGCAGCCAAGATCTCCAAGTGGGGAATCAGCCCCAGCATTTT.

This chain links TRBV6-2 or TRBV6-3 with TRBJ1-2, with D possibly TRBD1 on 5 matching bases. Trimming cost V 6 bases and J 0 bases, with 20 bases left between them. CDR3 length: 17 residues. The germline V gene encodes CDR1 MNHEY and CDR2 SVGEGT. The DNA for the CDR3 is TGTGCCAGCAGCCGACCACCGACAGTCCTCTCTAACTATGGCTACACCTTC. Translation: CASSRPPTVLSNYGYTF.

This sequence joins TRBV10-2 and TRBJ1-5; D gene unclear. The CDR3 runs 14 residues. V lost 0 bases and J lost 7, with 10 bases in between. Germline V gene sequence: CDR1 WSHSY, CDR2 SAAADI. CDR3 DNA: TGCGCCAGCAGTGAGTCTGGGGTTGGACAGCCCCAGCATTTT. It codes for CASSESGVGQPQHF.

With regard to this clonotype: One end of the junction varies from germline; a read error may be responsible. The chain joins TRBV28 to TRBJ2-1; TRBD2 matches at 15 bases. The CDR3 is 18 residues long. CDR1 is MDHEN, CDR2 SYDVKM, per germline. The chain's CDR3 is CASRMGLAGGRTYNEQSF. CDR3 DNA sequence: TGTGCCAGCAGGATGGGACTAGCGGGAGGCCGGACCTACAATGAGCAGTCCTTC.

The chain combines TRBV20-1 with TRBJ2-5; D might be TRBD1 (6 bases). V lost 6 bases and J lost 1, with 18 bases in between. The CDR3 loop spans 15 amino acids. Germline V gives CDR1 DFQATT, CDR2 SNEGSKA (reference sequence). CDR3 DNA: TGCAGTGCCCCGAACGCCGGGACACTCCAAGAGACCCAGTACTTC. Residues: CSAPNAGTLQETQYF.

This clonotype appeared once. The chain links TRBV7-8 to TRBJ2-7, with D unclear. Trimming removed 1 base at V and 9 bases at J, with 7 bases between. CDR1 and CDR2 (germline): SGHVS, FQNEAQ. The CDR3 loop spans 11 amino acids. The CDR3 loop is CASSLGVGQYF. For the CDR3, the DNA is TGTGCCAGCAGCTTAGGGGTCGGGCAGTACTTC.

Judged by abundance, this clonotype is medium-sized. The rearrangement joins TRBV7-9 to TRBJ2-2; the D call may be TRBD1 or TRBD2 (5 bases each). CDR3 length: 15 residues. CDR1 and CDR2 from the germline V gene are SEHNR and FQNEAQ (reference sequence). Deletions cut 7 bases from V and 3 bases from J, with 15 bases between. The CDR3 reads CASTQWGLDTGELFF. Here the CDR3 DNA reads TGTGCCAGCACCCAGTGGGGGTTGGACACCGGGGAGCTGTTTTTT.

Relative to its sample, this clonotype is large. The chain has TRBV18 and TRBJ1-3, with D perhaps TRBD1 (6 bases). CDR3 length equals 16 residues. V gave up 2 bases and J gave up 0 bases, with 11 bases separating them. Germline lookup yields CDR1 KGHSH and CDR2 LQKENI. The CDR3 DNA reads TGTGCCAGCTCACCAGTGGACAGCGTCTCTGGAAACACCATATATTTT. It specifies CASSPVDSVSGNTIYF.

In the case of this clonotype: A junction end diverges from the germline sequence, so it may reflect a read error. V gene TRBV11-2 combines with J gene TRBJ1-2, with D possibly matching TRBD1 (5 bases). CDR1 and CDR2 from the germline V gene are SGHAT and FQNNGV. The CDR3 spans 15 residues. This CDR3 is CVSSSPTETNYGYTF. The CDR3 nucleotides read TGTGTCAGCAGCTCCCCGACAGAAACTAACTATGGCTACACCTTC.

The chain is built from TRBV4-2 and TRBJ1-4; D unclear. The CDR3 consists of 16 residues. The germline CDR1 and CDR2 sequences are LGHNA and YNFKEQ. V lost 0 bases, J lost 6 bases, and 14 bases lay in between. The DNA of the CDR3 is TGTGCCAGCAGCCAAGACCCAGGCCGCCGGGATGAAAAACTGTTTTTT. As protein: CASSQDPGRRDEKLFF.